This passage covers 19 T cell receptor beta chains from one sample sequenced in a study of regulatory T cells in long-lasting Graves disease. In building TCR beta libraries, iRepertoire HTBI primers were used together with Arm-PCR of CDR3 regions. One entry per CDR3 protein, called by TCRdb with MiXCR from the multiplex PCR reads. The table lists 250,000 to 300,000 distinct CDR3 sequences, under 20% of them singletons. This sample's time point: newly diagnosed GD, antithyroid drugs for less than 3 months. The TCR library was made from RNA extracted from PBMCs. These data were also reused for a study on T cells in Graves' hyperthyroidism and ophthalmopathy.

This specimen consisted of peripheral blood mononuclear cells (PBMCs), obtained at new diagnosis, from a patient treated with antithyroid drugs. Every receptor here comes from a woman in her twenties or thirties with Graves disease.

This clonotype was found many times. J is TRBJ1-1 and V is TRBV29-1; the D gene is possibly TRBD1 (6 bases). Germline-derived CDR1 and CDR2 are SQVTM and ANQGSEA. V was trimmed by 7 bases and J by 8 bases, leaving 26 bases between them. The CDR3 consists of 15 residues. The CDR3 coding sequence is TGCAGCGGTGCGGACAGATGGGAATCGGCGGAAGAAGCTTTCTTT. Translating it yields CSGADRWESAEEAFF. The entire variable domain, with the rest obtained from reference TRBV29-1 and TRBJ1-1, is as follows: SAVISQKPSRDICQRGTSLTIQCQVDSQVTMMFWYRQQPGQSLTLIATANQGSEATYESGFVIDKFPISRPNLTFSTLTVSNMSPEDSSIYLCSGADRWESAEEAFFGQGTRLTVV.

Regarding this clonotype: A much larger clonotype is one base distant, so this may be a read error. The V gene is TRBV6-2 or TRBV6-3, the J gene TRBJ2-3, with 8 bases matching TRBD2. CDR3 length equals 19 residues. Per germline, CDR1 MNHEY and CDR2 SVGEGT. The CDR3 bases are TGTGCCAGCAGTACAGCCTATACGGGGGGGGCCGGGAACACAGATACGCGGTATTTT. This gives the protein CASSTAYTGGAGNTDTRYF.

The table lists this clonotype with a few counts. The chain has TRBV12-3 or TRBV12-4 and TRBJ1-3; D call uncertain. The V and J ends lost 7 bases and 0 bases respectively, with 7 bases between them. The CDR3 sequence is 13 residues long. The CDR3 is CASNVDSGNTIYF. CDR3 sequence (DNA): TGTGCCAGCAACGTAGACTCTGGAAACACCATATATTTT.

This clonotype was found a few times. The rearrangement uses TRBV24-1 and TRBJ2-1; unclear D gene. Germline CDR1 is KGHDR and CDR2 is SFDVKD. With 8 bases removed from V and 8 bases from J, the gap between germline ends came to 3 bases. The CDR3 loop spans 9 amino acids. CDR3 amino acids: CATTYEQFF. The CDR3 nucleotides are TGTGCCACCACCTATGAGCAGTTCTTC.

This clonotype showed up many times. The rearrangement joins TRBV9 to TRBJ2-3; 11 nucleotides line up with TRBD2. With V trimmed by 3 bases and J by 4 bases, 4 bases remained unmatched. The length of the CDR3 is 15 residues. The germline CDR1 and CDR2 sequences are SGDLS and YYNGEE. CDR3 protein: CASSALAGDSDTQYF. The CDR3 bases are TGTGCCAGCAGCGCACTAGCGGGAGACTCAGATACGCAGTATTTT.

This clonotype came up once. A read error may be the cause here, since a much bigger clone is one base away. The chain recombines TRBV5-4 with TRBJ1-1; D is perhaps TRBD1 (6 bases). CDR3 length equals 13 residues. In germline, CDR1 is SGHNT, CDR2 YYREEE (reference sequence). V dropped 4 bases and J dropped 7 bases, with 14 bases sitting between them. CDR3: CASSPGAGFEAFF. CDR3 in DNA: TGTGCCAGCAGCCCGGGGGCAGGGTTTGAAGCTTTCTTT.

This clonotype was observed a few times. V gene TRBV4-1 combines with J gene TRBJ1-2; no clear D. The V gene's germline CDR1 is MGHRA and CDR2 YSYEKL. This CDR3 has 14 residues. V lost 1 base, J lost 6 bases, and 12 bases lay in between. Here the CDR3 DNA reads TGCGCCAGCAGCCAAGCGGGTCGGTTAAATGGCTACACCTTC. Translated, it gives CASSQAGRLNGYTF.

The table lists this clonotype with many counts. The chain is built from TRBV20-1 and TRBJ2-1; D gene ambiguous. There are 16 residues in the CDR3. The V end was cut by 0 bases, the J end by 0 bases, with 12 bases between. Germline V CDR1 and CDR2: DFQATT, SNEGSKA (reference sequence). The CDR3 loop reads CSARDSLTGSYNEQFF. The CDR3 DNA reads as TGCAGTGCTAGAGACTCCTTAACCGGCTCCTACAATGAGCAGTTCTTC.

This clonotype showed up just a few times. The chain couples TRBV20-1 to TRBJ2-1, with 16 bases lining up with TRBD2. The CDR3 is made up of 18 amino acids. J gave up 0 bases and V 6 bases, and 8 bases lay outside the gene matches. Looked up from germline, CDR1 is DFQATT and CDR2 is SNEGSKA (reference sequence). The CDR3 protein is CSATGTSGGGSSYNEQFF. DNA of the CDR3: TGCAGTGCGACCGGGACTAGCGGGGGGGGGAGCTCCTACAATGAGCAGTTCTTC.

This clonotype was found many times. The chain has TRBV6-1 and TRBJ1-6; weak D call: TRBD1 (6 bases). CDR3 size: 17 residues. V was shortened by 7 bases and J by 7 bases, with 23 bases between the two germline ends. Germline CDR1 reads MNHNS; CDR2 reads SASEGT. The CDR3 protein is CASIDRIVVAWNSPLHF. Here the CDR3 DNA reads TGTGCCAGCATAGACAGGATCGTAGTCGCTTGGAATTCACCCCTCCACTTT.

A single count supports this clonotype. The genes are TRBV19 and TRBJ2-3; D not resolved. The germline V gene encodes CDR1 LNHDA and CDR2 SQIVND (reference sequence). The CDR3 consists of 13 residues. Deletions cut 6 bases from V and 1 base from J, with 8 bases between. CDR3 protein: CASRDHRTDTQYF. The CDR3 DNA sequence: TGTGCCAGTAGAGACCACCGCACAGATACGCAGTATTTT.

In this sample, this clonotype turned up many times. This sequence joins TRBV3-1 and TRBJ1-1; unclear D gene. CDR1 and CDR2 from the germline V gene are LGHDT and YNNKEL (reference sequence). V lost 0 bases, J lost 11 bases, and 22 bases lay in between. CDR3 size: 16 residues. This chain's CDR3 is CASSQDKNSPMRPAFF. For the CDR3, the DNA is TGTGCCAGCAGCCAAGATAAAAACAGCCCCATGAGACCGGCTTTCTTT.

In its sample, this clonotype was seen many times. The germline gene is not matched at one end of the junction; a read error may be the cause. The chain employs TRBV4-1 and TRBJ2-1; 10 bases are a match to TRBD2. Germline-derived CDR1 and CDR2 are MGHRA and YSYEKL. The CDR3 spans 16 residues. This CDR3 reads CASSQASGGAYNEQFF. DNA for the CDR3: TGTGCCAGCAGCCAAGCGAGCGGGGGGGCGTACAATGAGCAGTTCTTC.

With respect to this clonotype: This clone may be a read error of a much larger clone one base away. CDR3 sequence (DNA): TGCGCCGGCACAGGGGGCGATCAGCCCCAGCATTTT. Translated, it gives CAGTGGDQPQHF. The rearrangement joins TRBV10-1 to TRBJ1-5; 9 bases align to TRBD1. This CDR3 comprises 12 residues. V lost 11 bases, J lost 5 bases, and 4 bases stayed unmatched. Germline lookup yields CDR1 WNHNN and CDR2 SYGVQD (reference sequence).

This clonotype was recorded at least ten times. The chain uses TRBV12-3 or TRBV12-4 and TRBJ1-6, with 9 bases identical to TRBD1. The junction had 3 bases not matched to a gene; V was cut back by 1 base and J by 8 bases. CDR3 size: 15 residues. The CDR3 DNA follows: TGTGCCAGCAGTTTAGGGGGACAGGGTTATTCACCCCTCCACTTT. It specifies CASSLGGQGYSPLHF.

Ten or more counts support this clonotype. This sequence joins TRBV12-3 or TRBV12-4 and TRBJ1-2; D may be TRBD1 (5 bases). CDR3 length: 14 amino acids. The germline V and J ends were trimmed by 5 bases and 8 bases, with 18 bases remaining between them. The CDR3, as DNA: TGTGCCAGCAGTCTCTTGACAGTCGCGAGCGGCTACACCTTC. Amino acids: CASSLLTVASGYTF.

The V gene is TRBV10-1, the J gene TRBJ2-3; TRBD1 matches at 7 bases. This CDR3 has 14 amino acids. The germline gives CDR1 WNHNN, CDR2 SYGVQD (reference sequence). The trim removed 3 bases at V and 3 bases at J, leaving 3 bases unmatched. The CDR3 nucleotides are TGCGCCAGCAGTGAAGGACAGGAGACAGATACGCAGTATTTT. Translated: CASSEGQETDTQYF.

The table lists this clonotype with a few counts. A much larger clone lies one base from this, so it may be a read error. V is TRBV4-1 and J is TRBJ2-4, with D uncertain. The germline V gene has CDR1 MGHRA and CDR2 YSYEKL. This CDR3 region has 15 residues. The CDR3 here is CASSHRATAKNTQYF. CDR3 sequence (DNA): TGCGCCAGCAGCCATCGGGCGACGGCCAAAAACACTCAGTACTTC.

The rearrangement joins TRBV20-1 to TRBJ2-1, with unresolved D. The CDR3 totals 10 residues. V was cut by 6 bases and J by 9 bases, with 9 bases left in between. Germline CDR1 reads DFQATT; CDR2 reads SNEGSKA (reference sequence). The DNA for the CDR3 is TGCAGTGCGGATTTCCCTGAGCAGTTCTTC. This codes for CSADFPEQFF.